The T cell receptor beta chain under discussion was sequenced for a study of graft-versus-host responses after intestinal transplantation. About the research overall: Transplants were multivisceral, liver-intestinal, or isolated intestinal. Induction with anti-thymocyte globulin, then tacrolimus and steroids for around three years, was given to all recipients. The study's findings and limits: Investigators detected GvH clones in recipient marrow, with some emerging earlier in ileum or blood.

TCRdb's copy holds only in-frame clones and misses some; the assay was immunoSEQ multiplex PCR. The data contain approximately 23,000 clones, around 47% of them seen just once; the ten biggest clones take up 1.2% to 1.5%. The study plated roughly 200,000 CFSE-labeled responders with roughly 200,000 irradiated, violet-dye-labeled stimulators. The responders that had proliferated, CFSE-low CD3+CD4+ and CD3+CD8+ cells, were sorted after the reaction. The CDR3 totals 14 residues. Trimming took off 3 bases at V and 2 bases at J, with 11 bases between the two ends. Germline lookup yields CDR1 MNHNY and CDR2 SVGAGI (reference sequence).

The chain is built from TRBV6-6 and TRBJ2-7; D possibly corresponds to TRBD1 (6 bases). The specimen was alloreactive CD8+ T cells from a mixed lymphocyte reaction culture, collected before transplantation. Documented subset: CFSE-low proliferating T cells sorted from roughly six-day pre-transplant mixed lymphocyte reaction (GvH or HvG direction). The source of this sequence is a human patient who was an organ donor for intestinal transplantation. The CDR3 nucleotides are TGTGCCAGCAGTTATAGGGGGACGGCCTACGAGCAGTACTTC. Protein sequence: CASSYRGTAYEQYF.